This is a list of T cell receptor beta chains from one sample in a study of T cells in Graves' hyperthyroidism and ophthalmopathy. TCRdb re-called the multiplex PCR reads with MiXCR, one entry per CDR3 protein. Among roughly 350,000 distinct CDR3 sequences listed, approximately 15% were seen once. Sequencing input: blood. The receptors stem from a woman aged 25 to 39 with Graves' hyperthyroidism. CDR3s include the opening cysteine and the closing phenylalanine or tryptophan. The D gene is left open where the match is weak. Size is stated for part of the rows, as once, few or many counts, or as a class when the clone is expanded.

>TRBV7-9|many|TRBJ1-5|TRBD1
CASSSSTGDLSQHF
TGTGCCAGCAGCTCGTCTACAGGGGACCTGTCCCAGCATTTT
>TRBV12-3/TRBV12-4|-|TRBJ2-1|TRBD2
CASSFRAGADNEQFF
TGTGCCAGCAGTTTTAGAGCGGGGGCAGACAATGAGCAGTTCTTC
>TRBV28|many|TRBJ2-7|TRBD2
CASSLPGAGDYNSYEQYF
TGTGCCAGCAGCCTTCCTGGGGCCGGGGACTATAACTCCTACGAGCAGTACTTC
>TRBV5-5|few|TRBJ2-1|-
CASSLWGNEQFF
TGTGCCAGCAGCCTATGGGGGAATGAGCAGTTCTTC
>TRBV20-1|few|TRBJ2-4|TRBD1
CSAGTGRKNIQYF
TGCAGTGCTGGGACAGGAAGAAAAAACATTCAGTACTTC
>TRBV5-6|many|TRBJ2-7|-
CASSSTGLVYEQYF
TGTGCCAGCTCTTCCACAGGGCTGGTCTACGAGCAGTACTTC
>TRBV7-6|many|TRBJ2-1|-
CASATSSVDEQFF
TGTGCCAGTGCTACTTCTAGCGTCGATGAGCAGTTCTTC
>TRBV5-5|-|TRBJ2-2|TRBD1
CASRSRDRANTGELFF
TGTGCCAGCAGGTCCCGGGACAGAGCCAACACCGGGGAGCTGTTTTTT
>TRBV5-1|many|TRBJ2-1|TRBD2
CASSLELARYNEQFF
TGCGCCAGCAGCTTGGAACTAGCGCGATACAATGAGCAGTTCTTC
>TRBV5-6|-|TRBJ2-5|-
CASSFDGSWETQYF
TGTGCCAGCAGCTTTGACGGGTCTTGGGAGACCCAGTACTTC
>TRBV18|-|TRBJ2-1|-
CASSPASLREQFF
TGTGCCAGCTCACCCGCTTCACTCCGTGAGCAGTTCTTC
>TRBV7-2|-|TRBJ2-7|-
CASSLVRGSEYEQYF
TGTGCCAGCAGCTTAGTACGGGGTTCGGAGTACGAGCAGTACTTC
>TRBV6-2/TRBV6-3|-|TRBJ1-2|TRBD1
CASSYGADRGGDYGYTF
TGTGCCAGCAGTTACGGGGCCGACAGGGGCGGCGACTATGGCTACACCTTC
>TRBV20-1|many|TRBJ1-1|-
CSARVGKRTEAFF
TGCAGTGCTAGAGTAGGGAAGCGGACTGAAGCTTTCTTT
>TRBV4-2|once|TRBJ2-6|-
CASGFQGTGANVLTF
TGTGCCAGCGGATTTCAGGGGACTGGGGCCAACGTCCTGACTTTC
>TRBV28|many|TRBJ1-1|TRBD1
CASSFPGGGTEAFF
TGTGCCAGCAGTTTTCCAGGGGGGGGGACTGAAGCTTTCTTT
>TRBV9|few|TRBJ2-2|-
CASSARMNTGELFF
TGTGCCAGCAGCGCAAGGATGAACACCGGGGAGCTGTTTTTT
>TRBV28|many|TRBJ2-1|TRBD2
CATLLAGWTGNEQFF
TGTGCCACGCTATTAGCGGGATGGACCGGCAATGAGCAGTTCTTC
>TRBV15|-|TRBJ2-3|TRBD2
CATSPRLALRTDTQYF
TGTGCCACCAGCCCGCGACTAGCACTTCGCACAGATACGCAGTATTTT
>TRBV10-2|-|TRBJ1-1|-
CASSTQNGFLDTEAFF
TGCGCCAGCAGTACCCAAAACGGGTTTCTCGACACTGAAGCTTTCTTT
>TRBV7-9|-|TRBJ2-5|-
CASSRDPGETQYF
TGTGCCAGCAGCCGGGACCCCGGGGAGACCCAGTACTTC
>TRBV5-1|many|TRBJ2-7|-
CASSLLGGGRGPGGTYEQYF
TGCGCCAGCAGCTTGTTGGGAGGAGGCAGGGGTCCTGGGGGAACCTACGAGCAGTACTTC
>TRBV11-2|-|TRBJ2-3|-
CASSPISPRPDTQYF
TGTGCCAGCAGCCCAATCTCCCCAAGGCCCGATACGCAGTATTTT
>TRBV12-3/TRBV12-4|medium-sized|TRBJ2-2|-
CASSHTSTGELFF
TGTGCCAGCAGTCATACTAGCACCGGGGAGCTGTTTTTT
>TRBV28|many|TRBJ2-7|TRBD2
CASSLRFSGDHHEQYF
TGTGCCAGCAGTTTGCGGTTTAGCGGGGACCACCACGAGCAGTACTTC
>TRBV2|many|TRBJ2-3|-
CASSAGESSTDTQYF
TGTGCCAGCAGTGCTGGAGAGTCTAGCACAGATACGCAGTATTTT
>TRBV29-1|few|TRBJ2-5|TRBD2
CSARVSGTYQETQYF
TGCAGCGCCCGAGTTAGCGGGACTTACCAAGAGACCCAGTACTTC
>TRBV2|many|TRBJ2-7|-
CASEAAGYEQYF
TGTGCCAGCGAGGCAGCTGGCTACGAGCAGTACTTC
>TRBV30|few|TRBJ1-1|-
CAWSVIDTEAFF
TGTGCCTGGAGTGTAATCGACACTGAAGCTTTCTTT
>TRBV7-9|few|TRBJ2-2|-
CASTLQSGLGTGELFF
TGTGCCAGCACCTTGCAATCGGGATTGGGGACCGGGGAGCTGTTTTTT
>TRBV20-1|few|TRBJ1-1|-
CSATKGSMNTEAFF
TGCAGTGCAACAAAGGGGAGCATGAACACTGAAGCTTTCTTT
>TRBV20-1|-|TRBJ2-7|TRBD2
CSARAMGLAGGDYEQYF
TGCAGTGCTAGAGCTATGGGACTAGCGGGAGGGGACTACGAGCAGTACTTC
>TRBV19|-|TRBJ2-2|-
CASSMGSDPGELFF
TGTGCCAGTAGTATGGGTAGCGATCCCGGGGAGCTGTTTTTT
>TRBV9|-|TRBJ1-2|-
CASSPLVGGYTF
TGTGCCAGCAGCCCCCTGGTTGGCGGCTACACCTTC
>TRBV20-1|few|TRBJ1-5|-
CSAVTTGPQHF
TGCAGTGCTGTAACTACCGGCCCCCAGCATTTT
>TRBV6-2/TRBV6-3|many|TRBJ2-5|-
CASSTPDSREETQYF
TGTGCCAGCAGTACGCCGGACAGTAGAGAAGAGACCCAGTACTTC
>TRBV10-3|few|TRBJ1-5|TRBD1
CAISESGQGGQPQHF
TGTGCCATCAGTGAGTCCGGACAGGGAGGTCAGCCCCAGCATTTT
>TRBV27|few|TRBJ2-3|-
CARRGVERADTQYF
TGTGCCAGGCGGGGCGTTGAACGGGCAGATACGCAGTATTTT
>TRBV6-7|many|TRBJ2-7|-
CASSSGVPSYEQYF
TGTGCCAGCAGTTCAGGGGTGCCCTCATACGAGCAGTACTTC
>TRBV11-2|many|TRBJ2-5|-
CASSRGQYQETQYF
TGTGCCAGCAGCCGCGGACAGTACCAAGAGACCCAGTACTTC
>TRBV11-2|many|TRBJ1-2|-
CASRQGFYGYTF
TGTGCCAGCAGACAGGGTTTCTATGGCTACACCTTC
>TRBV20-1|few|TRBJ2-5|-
CSVGTSKVRFRETQYF
TGCAGTGTCGGAACTAGTAAAGTTCGCTTTAGAGAGACCCAGTACTTC
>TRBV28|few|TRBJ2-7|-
CAGSLIGTTKIEQYF
TGTGCCGGCAGTTTAATTGGGACAACCAAGATCGAGCAGTACTTC
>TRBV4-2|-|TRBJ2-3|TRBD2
CASSLGLAPDTQYF
TGTGCCAGCAGCCTCGGACTAGCACCAGATACGCAGTATTTT
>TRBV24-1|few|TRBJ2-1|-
CATSDPSGAPSYEEQFF
TGTGCCACCAGTGATCCCTCGGGGGCCCCTTCGTATGAGGAGCAGTTCTTC
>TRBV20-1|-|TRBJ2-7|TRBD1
CSAGPDRGILYEQYF
TGCAGTGCTGGGCCCGACAGGGGGATCCTCTACGAGCAGTACTTC
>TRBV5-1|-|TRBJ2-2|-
CASSLDGTTNTGELFF
TGCGCCAGCAGCTTGGATGGGACCACAAACACCGGGGAGCTGTTTTTT
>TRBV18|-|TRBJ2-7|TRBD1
CASSRTGTDSYEQYF
TGTGCCAGCTCCCGGACCGGGACAGACTCCTACGAGCAGTACTTC
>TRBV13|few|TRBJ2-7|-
CASSLRQIPTWEQYF
TGTGCCAGCAGCTTAAGGCAGATACCTACGTGGGAGCAGTACTTC
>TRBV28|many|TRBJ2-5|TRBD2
CASSFPSGGRSETQYF
TGTGCCAGCAGTTTCCCATCCGGCGGGAGGTCAGAGACCCAGTACTTC
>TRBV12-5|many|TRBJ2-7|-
CASGENPGAEQYF
TGTGCTAGTGGCGAAAATCCAGGGGCCGAGCAGTACTTC
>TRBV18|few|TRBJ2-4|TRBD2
CASSPPSGYKNIQYF
TGTGCCAGCTCACCGCCTAGCGGGTACAAAAACATTCAGTACTTC
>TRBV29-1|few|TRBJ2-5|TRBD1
CSVVPRGLQETQYF
TGCAGCGTTGTCCCCAGGGGGTTACAAGAGACCCAGTACTTC
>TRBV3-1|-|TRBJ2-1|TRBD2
CASSQEVGLAGVRGNEQFF
TGTGCCAGCAGCCAAGAGGTCGGACTAGCGGGAGTAAGGGGCAATGAGCAGTTCTTC
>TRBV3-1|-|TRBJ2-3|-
CASSISPGRTDTQYF
TGTGCCAGCAGCATATCGCCGGGTAGAACAGATACGCAGTATTTT
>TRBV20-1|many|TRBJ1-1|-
CSAGRSGSSSEAFF
TGCAGTGCCGGACGAAGTGGCAGTTCTTCTGAAGCTTTCTTT
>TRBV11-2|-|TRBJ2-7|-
CASSPYQNLEQYF
TGTGCCAGCAGCCCGTACCAGAATCTCGAGCAGTACTTC
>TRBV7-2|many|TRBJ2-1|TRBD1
CASSRRGQGASNEQFF
TGTGCCAGCAGTCGACGGGGACAGGGGGCTTCCAATGAGCAGTTCTTC
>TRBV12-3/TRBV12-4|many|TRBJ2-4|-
CASSTPPTERSENIQYF
TGTGCCAGCAGTACACCCCCCACCGAGCGATCAGAAAACATTCAGTACTTC
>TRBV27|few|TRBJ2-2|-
CASSYRVGYGELFF
TGTGCCAGCAGTTATCGTGTTGGTTACGGGGAGCTGTTTTTT